This T cell receptor beta chain was obtained from a study of T cell changes during pregnancy in multiple sclerosis. The CDR3 loop spans 13 amino acids. Germline CDR1 is SGHTA and CDR2 is FQGNSA. Trimming cost V 2 bases and J 13 bases; bases outside gene matches: 7. The protocol was immunoSEQ multiplex PCR, while the TCRdb copy is restricted to in-frame clones and leaves out a portion. The sample yields more than 85,000 clones, about 93% seen once. This chain uses TRBV7-2 with TRBJ2-1, with 8 bases lining up with TRBD2. This specimen was peripheral blood, taken in the third trimester of pregnancy. The origin of this receptor is a female donor in good health, enrolled as a control in a pregnancy study. The CDR3 DNA follows: TGTGCCAGCAGCTTATTAAGCGGGAGTTACCAGTTCTTC. Protein: CASSLLSGSYQFF.